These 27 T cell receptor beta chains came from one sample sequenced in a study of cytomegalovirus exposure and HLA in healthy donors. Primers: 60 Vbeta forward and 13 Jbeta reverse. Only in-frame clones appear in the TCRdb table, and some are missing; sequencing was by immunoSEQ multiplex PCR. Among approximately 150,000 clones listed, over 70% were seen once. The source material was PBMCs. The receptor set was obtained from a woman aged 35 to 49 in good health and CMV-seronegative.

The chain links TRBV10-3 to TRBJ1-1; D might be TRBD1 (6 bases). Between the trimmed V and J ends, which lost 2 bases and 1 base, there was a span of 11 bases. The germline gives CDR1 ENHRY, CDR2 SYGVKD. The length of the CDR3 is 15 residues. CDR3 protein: CAISEVQGWNTEAFF. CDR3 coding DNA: TGTGCCATCAGTGAGGTACAGGGTTGGAACACTGAAGCTTTCTTT.

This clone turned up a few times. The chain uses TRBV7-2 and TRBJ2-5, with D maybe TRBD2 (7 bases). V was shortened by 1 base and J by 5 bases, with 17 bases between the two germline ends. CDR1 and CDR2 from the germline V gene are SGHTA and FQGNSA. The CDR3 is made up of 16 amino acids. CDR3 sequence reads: CASSLVGGASVETQYF. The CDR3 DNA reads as TGTGCCAGCAGCTTAGTAGGGGGGGCGAGTGTTGAGACCCAGTACTTC.

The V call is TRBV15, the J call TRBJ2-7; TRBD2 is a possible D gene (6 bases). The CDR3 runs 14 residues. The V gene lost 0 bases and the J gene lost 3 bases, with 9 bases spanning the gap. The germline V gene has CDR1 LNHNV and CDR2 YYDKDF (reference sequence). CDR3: CATSRERGNYEQYF. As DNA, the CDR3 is TGTGCCACCAGCAGAGAGCGGGGTAACTACGAGCAGTACTTC. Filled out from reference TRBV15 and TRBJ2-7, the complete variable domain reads DAMVIQNPRYQVTQFGKPVTLSCSQTLNHNVMYWYQQKSSQAPKLLFHYYDKDFNNEADTPDNFQSRRPNTSFCFLDIRSPGLGDTAMYLCATSRERGNYEQYFGPGTRLTVT.

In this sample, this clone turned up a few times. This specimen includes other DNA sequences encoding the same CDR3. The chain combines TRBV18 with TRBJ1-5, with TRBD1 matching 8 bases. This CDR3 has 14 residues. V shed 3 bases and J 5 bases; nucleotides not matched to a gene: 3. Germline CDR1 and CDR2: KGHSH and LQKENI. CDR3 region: CASSPTGGDQPQHF. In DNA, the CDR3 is TGTGCCAGCTCACCTACAGGGGGAGATCAGCCCCAGCATTTT.

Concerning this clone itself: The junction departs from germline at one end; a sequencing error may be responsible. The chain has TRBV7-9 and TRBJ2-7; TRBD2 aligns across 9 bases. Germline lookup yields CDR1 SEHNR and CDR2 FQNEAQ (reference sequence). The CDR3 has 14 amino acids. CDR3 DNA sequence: TGTTCCAGCAGCCTTCTAGCGGGGTCCTACGAGCAGTACTTC. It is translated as CSSSLLAGSYEQYF.

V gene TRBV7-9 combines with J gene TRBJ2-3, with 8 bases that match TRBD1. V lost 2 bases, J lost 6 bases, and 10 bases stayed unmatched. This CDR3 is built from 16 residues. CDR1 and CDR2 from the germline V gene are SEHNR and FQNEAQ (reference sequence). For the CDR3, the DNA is TGTGCCAGCAGCTTAAGGTTAGGACAGGGTCTCGATACGCAGTATTTT. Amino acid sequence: CASSLRLGQGLDTQYF.

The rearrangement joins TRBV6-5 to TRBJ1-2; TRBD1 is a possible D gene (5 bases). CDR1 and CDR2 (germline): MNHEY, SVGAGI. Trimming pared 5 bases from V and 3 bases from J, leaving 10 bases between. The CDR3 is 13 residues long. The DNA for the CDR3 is TGTGCCAGCAGTACGGGCAGGGACTATGGCTACACCTTC. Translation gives CASSTGRDYGYTF.

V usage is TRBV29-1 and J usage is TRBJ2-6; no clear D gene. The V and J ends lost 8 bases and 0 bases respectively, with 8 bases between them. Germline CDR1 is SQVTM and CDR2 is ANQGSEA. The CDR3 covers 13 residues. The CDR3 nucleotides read TGCAGCTTTCGACACTCTGGGGCCAACGTCCTGACTTTC. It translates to CSFRHSGANVLTF.

The CDR3 DNA is TGTGCCAGCAGCCCACAGGGGGCCAGGTTCGGGGAGCTGTTTTTT. Its protein is CASSPQGARFGELFF. The V and J genes are TRBV2 and TRBJ2-2, with TRBD1 identical over 9 bases. With 6 bases clipped from V and 7 bases from J, the junction kept 9 bases outside the gene matches. This CDR3 is 15 amino acids long. Germline lookup yields CDR1 SNHLY and CDR2 FYNNEI.

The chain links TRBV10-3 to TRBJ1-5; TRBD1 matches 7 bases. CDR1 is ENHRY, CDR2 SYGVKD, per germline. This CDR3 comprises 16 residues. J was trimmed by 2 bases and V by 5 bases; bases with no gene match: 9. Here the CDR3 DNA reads TGTGCCATCAGTCCGGACAGGACGATTGGCAATCAGCCCCAGCATTTT. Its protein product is CAISPDRTIGNQPQHF.

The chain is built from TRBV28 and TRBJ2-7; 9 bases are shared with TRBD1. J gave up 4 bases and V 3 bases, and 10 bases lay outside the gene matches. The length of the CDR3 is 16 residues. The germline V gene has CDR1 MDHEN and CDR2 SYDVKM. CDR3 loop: CASSFILGQGLYEQYF. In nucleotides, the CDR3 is TGTGCCAGCAGTTTTATCTTGGGACAGGGCTTGTACGAGCAGTACTTC.

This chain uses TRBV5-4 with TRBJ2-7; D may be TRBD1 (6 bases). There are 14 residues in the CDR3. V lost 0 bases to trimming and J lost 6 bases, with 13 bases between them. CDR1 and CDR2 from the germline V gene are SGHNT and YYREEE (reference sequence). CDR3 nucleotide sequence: TGTGCCAGCAGCTTGGACAGGGATAAAGGCGAGCAGTACTTC. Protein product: CASSLDRDKGEQYF. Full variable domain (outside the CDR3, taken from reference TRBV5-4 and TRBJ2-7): ETGVTQSPTHLIKTRGQQVTLRCSSQSGHNTVSWYQQALGQGPQFIFQYYREEENGRGNFPPRFSGLQFPNYSSELNVNALELDDSALYLCASSLDRDKGEQYFGPGTRLTVT.

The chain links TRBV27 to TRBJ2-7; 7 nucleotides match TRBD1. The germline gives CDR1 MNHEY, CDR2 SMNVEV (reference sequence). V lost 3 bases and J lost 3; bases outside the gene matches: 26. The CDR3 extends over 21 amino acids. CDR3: CASSFRFMGTATSRSGYEQYF. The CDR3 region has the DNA TGTGCCAGCAGTTTTCGATTTATGGGGACAGCCACTTCGCGTTCGGGCTACGAGCAGTACTTC.

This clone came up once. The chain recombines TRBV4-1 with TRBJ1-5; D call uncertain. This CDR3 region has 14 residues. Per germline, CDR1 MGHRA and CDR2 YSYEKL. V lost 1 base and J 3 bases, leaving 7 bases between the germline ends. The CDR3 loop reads CASSQAGFNQPQHF. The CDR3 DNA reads TGCGCCAGCAGCCAAGCGGGTTTCAATCAGCCCCAGCATTTT.

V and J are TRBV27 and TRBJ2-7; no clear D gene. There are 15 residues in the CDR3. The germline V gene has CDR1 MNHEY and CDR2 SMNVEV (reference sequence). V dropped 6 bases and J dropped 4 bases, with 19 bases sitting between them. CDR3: CASRFRVSQNYEQYF. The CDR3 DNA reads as TGTGCCAGCAGATTCCGAGTTAGCCAGAATTACGAGCAGTACTTC.

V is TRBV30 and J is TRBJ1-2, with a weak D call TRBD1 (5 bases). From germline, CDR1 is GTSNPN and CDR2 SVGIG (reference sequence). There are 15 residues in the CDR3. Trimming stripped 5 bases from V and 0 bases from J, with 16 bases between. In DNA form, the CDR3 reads TGTGCCTGGGCTCGCGACAGCACCTCTAACTATGGCTACACCTTC. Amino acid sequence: CAWARDSTSNYGYTF.

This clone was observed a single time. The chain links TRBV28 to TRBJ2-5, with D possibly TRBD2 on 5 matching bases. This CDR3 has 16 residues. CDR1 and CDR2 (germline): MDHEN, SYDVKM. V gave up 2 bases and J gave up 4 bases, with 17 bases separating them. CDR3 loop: CASSLEGRSFGETQYF. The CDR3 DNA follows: TGTGCCAGCAGTTTAGAGGGCAGGTCTTTTGGAGAGACCCAGTACTTC.

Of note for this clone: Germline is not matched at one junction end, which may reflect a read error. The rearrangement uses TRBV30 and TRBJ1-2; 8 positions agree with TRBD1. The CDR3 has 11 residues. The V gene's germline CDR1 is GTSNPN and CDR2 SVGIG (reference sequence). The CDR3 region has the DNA TGTGCCTGGATCGAATCGGAGGGACAGGTCTTC. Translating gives CAWIESEGQVF.

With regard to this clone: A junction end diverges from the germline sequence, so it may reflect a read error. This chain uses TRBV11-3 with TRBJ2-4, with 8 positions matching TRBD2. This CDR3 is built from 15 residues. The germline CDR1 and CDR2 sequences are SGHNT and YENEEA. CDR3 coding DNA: TGTGCCAGCAGCTTTCGGGGGGGCTCAAGGAACAGTCAGTACTTC. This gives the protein CASSFRGGSRNSQYF.

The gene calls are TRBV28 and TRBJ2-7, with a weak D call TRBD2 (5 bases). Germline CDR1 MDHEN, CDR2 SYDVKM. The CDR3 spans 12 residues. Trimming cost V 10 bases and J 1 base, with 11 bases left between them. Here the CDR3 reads CATRTGSYEQYF. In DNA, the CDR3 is TGTGCCACCCGGACGGGGTCCTACGAGCAGTACTTC.

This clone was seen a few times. The CDR3 DNA follows: TGTGCCAGCCTGGGGGGGGGCACAGATACGCAGTATTTT. Residues: CASLGGGTDTQYF. This chain uses TRBV9 with TRBJ2-3, with TRBD2 matching 7 bases. CDR1 is SGDLS, CDR2 YYNGEE, per germline. The CDR3 sequence is 13 residues long. Losses at the gene ends were 7 bases for V and 1 base for J; bases not matched to a gene: 3.

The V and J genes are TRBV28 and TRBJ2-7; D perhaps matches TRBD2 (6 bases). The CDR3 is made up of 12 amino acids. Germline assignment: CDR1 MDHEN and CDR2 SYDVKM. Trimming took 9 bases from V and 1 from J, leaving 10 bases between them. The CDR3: CASRLGSYEQYF. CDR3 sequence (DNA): TGTGCCAGTAGACTAGGGTCCTACGAGCAGTACTTC. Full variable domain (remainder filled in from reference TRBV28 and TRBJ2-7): DVKVTQSSRYLVKRTGEKVFLECVQDMDHENMFWYRQDPGLGLRLIYFSYDVKMKEKGDIPEGYSVSREKKERFSLILESASTNQTSMYLCASRLGSYEQYFGPGTRLTVT.

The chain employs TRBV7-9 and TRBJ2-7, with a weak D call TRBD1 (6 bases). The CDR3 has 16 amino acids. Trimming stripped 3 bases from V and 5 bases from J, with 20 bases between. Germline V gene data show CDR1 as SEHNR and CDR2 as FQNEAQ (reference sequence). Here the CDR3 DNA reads TGTGCCAGCAGCTTTAAGGAGGCTGCAGGGGTCAACGAGCAGTACTTC. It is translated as CASSFKEAAGVNEQYF.

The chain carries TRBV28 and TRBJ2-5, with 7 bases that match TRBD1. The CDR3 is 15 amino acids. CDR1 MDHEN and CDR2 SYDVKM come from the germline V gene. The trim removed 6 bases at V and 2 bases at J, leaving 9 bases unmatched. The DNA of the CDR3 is TGTGCCAGCAGCAGACAGGGATTGGTTCAAGAGACCCAGTACTTC. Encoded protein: CASSRQGLVQETQYF.

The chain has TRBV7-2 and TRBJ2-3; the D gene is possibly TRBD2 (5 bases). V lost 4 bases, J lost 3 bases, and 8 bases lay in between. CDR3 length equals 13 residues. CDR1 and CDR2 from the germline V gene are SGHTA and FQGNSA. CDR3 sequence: CASSWTPTDTQYF. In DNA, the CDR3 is TGTGCCAGCAGCTGGACTCCAACAGATACGCAGTATTTT.

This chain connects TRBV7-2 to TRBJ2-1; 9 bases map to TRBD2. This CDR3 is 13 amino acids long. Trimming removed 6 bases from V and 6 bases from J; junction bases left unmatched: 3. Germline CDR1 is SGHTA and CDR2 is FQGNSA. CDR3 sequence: CASRRRGGNEQFF. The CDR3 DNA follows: TGTGCCAGCAGGAGGCGGGGGGGCAATGAGCAGTTCTTC.

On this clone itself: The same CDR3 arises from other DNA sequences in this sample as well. CDR3 sequence: CASSLGTGNTEAFF. CDR3 nucleotides: TGCGCCAGCAGCTTGGGTACAGGCAACACTGAAGCTTTCTTT. V usage is TRBV5-1 and J usage is TRBJ1-1; TRBD1 might be the D (5 bases). CDR1 is SGHRS, CDR2 YFSETQ, per germline. The length of the CDR3 is 14 residues. Trimming took 0 bases from V and 2 from J, leaving 8 bases between them. Together with reference TRBV5-1 and TRBJ1-1, the CDR3 gives the full variable domain: KAGVTQTPRYLIKTRGQQVTLSCSPISGHRSVSWYQQTPGQGLQFLFEYFSETQRNKGNFPGRFSGRQFSNSRSEMNVSTLELGDSALYLCASSLGTGNTEAFFGQGTRLTVV.